These 30 T cell receptor beta chains share one sample of origin, sequenced in a study of OX40 agonist ivuxolimab in advanced cancers. Here immunoSEQ multiplex PCR was the method, and the copy in TCRdb shows in-frame clones only, minus some. The data hold approximately 100,000 clones, with less than 95% observed a single time. The material was CD4+ or CD8+ T cells sorted from blood, obtained in a trial of the OX40 agonist ivuxolimab. The receptors come from an adult with an advanced solid tumor such as melanoma, head and neck, liver or kidney cancer.

The rearrangement uses TRBV6-1 and TRBJ2-3; tentative D call: TRBD2 (5 bases). This CDR3 is built from 17 residues. Per the germline V gene, CDR1 is MNHNS and CDR2 is SASEGT. V lost 4 bases, J lost 0 bases, and 17 bases lay in between. CDR3 protein: CASSAETRGRSTDTQYF. The CDR3 DNA is TGTGCCAGCAGTGCGGAGACACGGGGAAGGAGCACAGATACGCAGTATTTT.

CDR3 sequence (DNA): TGTGCCAGCAGCTTAGGGGCTAGCGGGTGGGAGACCCAGTACTTC. As protein: CASSLGASGWETQYF. The chain combines TRBV7-2 with TRBJ2-5, with TRBD2 identical over 8 bases. From germline, CDR1 is SGHTA and CDR2 FQGNSA. V shed 1 base and J 5 bases; nucleotides not matched to a gene: 6. This CDR3 has 15 amino acids.

V is TRBV7-8 and J is TRBJ2-7; D possibly corresponds to TRBD2 (5 bases). The CDR3 runs to 14 residues. The germline V and J ends were trimmed by 5 bases and 3 bases, with 14 bases remaining between them. Germline CDR1 SGHVS, CDR2 FQNEAQ. The CDR3 reads CASSPPGFGYEQYF. The CDR3 DNA sequence: TGTGCCAGCAGCCCCCCGGGGTTTGGCTACGAGCAGTACTTC.

This chain joins TRBV7-8 and TRBJ2-6, with TRBD1 as a possible D gene (5 bases). The CDR3 contains 18 residues. Looked up from germline, CDR1 is SGHVS and CDR2 is FQNEAQ. Trimming pared 4 bases from V and 2 bases from J, leaving 18 bases between. CDR3 in amino acids: CASSSTPPSGTGANVLTF. In DNA, the CDR3 is TGTGCCAGCAGCTCTACCCCGCCTTCAGGGACTGGGGCCAACGTCCTGACTTTC. Together with reference TRBV7-8 and TRBJ2-6, the CDR3 gives the full variable domain: GAGVSQSPRYKVAKRGQDVALRCDPISGHVSLFWYQQALGQGPEFLTYFQNEAQLDKSGLPSDRFFAERPEGSVSTLKIQRTQQEDSAVYLCASSSTPPSGTGANVLTFGAGSRLTVL.

This clone was recorded only once. This chain uses TRBV11-3 with TRBJ1-4; D gene ambiguous. The CDR3 loop spans 18 amino acids. V lost 4 bases to trimming and J lost 0 bases, with 18 bases between them. CDR1 and CDR2 from the germline V gene are SGHNT and YENEEA. For the CDR3, the DNA is TGTGCCAGCAGCTCGATACGGGATACTGAAGCAACTAATGAAAAACTGTTTTTT. Translating gives CASSSIRDTEATNEKLFF. Filled out from reference TRBV11-3 and TRBJ1-4, the complete variable domain reads EAGVVQSPRYKIIEKKQPVAFWCNPISGHNTLYWYLQNLGQGPELLIRYENEEAVDDSQLPKDRFSAERLKGVDSTLKIQPAELGDSAVYLCASSSIRDTEATNEKLFFGSGTQLSVL.

The chain is built from TRBV7-6 and TRBJ2-2, with 9 bases lining up with TRBD2. Trimming took 5 bases from V and 3 from J; bases not matched to a gene: 4. The CDR3 has 15 residues. CDR1 and CDR2 from the germline V gene are SGHVS and FNYEAQ. This CDR3 reads CASSKVAGDTGELFF. For the CDR3, the DNA is TGTGCCAGCAGCAAGGTAGCGGGAGACACCGGGGAGCTGTTTTTT.

V and J are TRBV27 and TRBJ2-7, with TRBD1 as a possible D gene (6 bases). The CDR3 loop spans 14 amino acids. Germline V gene data show CDR1 as MNHEY and CDR2 as SMNVEV (reference sequence). V dropped 6 bases and J dropped 0 bases, with 12 bases sitting between them. Here the CDR3 reads CASRTDRSSYEQYF. DNA for the CDR3: TGTGCCAGCAGAACCGACAGGTCCTCCTACGAGCAGTACTTC.

V usage is TRBV29-1 and J usage is TRBJ2-3; 11 bases agree with TRBD1. Germline values: CDR1 SQVTM, CDR2 ANQGSEA. The CDR3 extends over 13 amino acids. Trimming at V came to 7 bases and at J to 4 bases, leaving 4 bases not matched to a gene. The CDR3 region is CSARDRGADTQYF. The CDR3 coding sequence is TGCAGCGCTCGGGACAGGGGGGCAGATACGCAGTATTTT.

The CDR3 loop reads CASSRTNPGQGTYEQYF. The CDR3 coding sequence is TGCGCCAGCAGCCGCACTAACCCGGGACAGGGGACCTACGAGCAGTACTTC. The rearrangement uses TRBV5-1 and TRBJ2-5; 10 nucleotides match TRBD1. The better agreement between TRBJ2-7 and the DNA end casts doubt on the J call. Germline V CDR1 and CDR2: SGHRS, YFSETQ. CDR3 size: 17 residues.

The gene calls are TRBV5-1 and TRBJ2-1, with TRBD2 matching 10 bases. The trim removed 4 bases at V and 6 bases at J, leaving 7 bases unmatched. The CDR3 consists of 15 residues. The germline V gene encodes CDR1 SGHRS and CDR2 YFSETQ. CDR3 residues: CASSKGLASLNEQFF. CDR3 bases: TGCGCCAGCAGCAAGGGACTAGCGAGCCTCAATGAGCAGTTCTTC.

V gene TRBV7-8 combines with J gene TRBJ2-1, with a possible D match to TRBD1 (5 bases). The CDR3 is 16 residues long. V lost 2 bases and J 8 bases, leaving 19 bases between the germline ends. From germline, CDR1 is SGHVS and CDR2 FQNEAQ. The CDR3 region has the DNA TGTGCCAGCAGCTTACTCGTGCCTAGGGGAAGAGATGAGCAGTTCTTC. Amino acids: CASSLLVPRGRDEQFF.

Concerning this clone: Other DNA sequences in the sample encode the same CDR3. The V call is TRBV7-9, the J call TRBJ2-1; TRBD2 agrees at 7 bases. This CDR3 contains 14 residues. V trimming: 5 bases; J trimming: 4 bases; junction bases outside the gene matches: 5. Germline lookup yields CDR1 SEHNR and CDR2 FQNEAQ (reference sequence). For the CDR3, the DNA is TGTGCCAGCAGCGGGCGGGAGACGTACAATGAGCAGTTCTTC. This sequence encodes CASSGRETYNEQFF.

This clone was observed a handful of times. The chain carries TRBV7-3 and TRBJ2-7; TRBD2 matches at 8 bases. CDR1 SGHTA and CDR2 FQGTGA come from the germline V gene. J gave up 4 bases and V 2 bases, and 7 bases lay outside the gene matches. The length of the CDR3 is 15 residues. CDR3 bases: TGTGCCAGCAGCTTAGTCGGGGCTAGCGGGTACGAGCAGTACTTC. Translating gives CASSLVGASGYEQYF. Combining the CDR3 with reference TRBV7-3 and TRBJ2-7 gives the whole variable domain GAGVSQTPSNKVTEKGKYVELRCDPISGHTALYWYRQSLGQGPEFLIYFQGTGAADDSGLPNDRFFAVRPEGSVSTLKIQRTERGDSAVYLCASSLVGASGYEQYFGPGTRLTVT.

This sequence joins TRBV4-3 and TRBJ2-1, with 9 bases lining up with TRBD1. CDR1 is LGHNA, CDR2 YSLEER, per germline. The CDR3 runs to 15 residues. With V trimmed by 6 bases and J by 5 bases, 8 bases remained unmatched. The CDR3 is CASRTGTGFNNEQFF. The CDR3 coding sequence is TGCGCCAGCAGAACCGGGACAGGGTTTAACAATGAGCAGTTCTTC.

The CDR3 DNA reads TGCGCCAGCAGTCGTCAGGGGGTCCACACTGAAGCTTTCTTT. It codes for CASSRQGVHTEAFF. This chain links TRBV5-1 with TRBJ1-1, with 7 positions matching TRBD1. J lost 3 bases, V lost 5 bases, and 7 bases had no gene match. CDR3 length: 14 residues. The germline CDR1 and CDR2 sequences are SGHRS and YFSETQ.

This clone has just one count. The chain recombines TRBV7-2 with TRBJ1-2; weak D call: TRBD1 (5 bases). CDR1 and CDR2 from the germline V gene are SGHTA and FQGNSA. V lost 4 bases and J 8 bases, leaving 20 bases between the germline ends. This CDR3 has 15 amino acids. The CDR3 loop is CASSSRDGSSWGYTF. In DNA form, the CDR3 reads TGTGCCAGCAGCTCACGGGACGGTTCTAGTTGGGGCTACACCTTC. The whole variable domain, remainder taken from reference TRBV7-2 and TRBJ1-2, is GAGVSQSPSNKVTEKGKDVELRCDPISGHTALYWYRQSLGQGLEFLIYFQGNSAPDKSGLPSDRFSAERTGGSVSTLTIQRTQQEDSAVYLCASSSRDGSSWGYTFGSGTRLTVV.

The rearrangement joins TRBV13 to TRBJ1-1; D is unresolved. Per the germline V gene, CDR1 is PRHDT and CDR2 is FYEKMQ (reference sequence). The V end lost 5 bases, the J end lost 7 bases, and 11 bases lay between the germline ends. The CDR3 extends over 12 amino acids. The CDR3 loop is CASSLPLGEAFF. CDR3 DNA sequence: TGTGCCAGCAGCCTGCCTCTGGGTGAAGCTTTCTTT.

CDR3 amino acids: CASSLEVRSSGANVLTF. The CDR3, as DNA: TGCGCCAGCAGCTTGGAAGTCAGATCTTCTGGGGCCAACGTCCTGACTTTC. The V and J genes are TRBV5-1 and TRBJ2-6; no clear D gene. CDR1 SGHRS and CDR2 YFSETQ come from the germline V gene. The CDR3 spans 17 residues. V lost 0 bases to trimming and J lost 1 base, with 11 bases between them.

This sequence joins TRBV2 and TRBJ2-5; no definite D call. CDR1 and CDR2 from the germline V gene are SNHLY and FYNNEI. The CDR3 has 13 amino acids. V lost 1 base to trimming and J lost 2 bases, with 5 bases between them. The CDR3: CASSEGTQETQYF. In DNA, the CDR3 is TGTGCCAGCAGTGAAGGGACGCAAGAGACCCAGTACTTC.

The chain is built from TRBV7-9 and TRBJ2-3; D is unresolved. The CDR3 consists of 17 residues. Per germline, CDR1 SEHNR and CDR2 FQNEAQ (reference sequence). V lost 5 bases to trimming and J lost 0 bases, with 18 bases between them. The CDR3: CASSPPRLLTSTDTQYF. The CDR3 DNA is TGTGCCAGCAGCCCTCCGAGACTCCTCACTAGCACAGATACGCAGTATTTT.

The chain uses TRBV7-8 and TRBJ2-1, with 7 bases matching TRBD2. V lost 1 base and J lost 5; bases outside the gene matches: 5. The CDR3 is 15 amino acids. Germline CDR1 and CDR2: SGHVS and FQNEAQ. The DNA for the CDR3 is TGTGCCAGCAGCTTAGAAGGGACTACCGACAATGAGCAGTTCTTC. This sequence encodes CASSLEGTTDNEQFF.

Comment on this clone: Other DNA sequences in this sample translate to the same CDR3. The chain carries TRBV11-3 and TRBJ2-3; 10 bases match TRBD2. CDR1 is SGHNT and CDR2 is YENEEA in the germline V gene. The V gene end was trimmed by 4 bases and the J gene end by 3 bases; junction bases not matched to a gene: 7. The CDR3 is 16 residues long. Here the CDR3 DNA reads TGTGCCAGCAGCTCGGGGCTAGCGGGAGCTACAGATACGCAGTATTTT. As protein: CASSSGLAGATDTQYF.

This clone appeared a few times. V gene TRBV11-3 combines with J gene TRBJ1-1; a possible D gene is TRBD1 (6 bases). Deletions cut 4 bases from V and 4 bases from J, with 22 bases between. Germline CDR1 is SGHNT and CDR2 is YENEEA. This CDR3 spans 17 amino acids. CDR3 sequence reads: CASSSPGGTPLGTEAFF. DNA for the CDR3: TGTGCCAGCAGCTCACCTGGGGGCACTCCATTGGGCACTGAAGCTTTCTTT.

V gene TRBV11-3 combines with J gene TRBJ2-7; 7 bases are shared with TRBD1. The V segment lost 5 bases and the J segment 1 base; nucleotides outside the gene matches: 11. Germline V gene sequence: CDR1 SGHNT, CDR2 YENEEA. The length of the CDR3 is 16 residues. The CDR3 nucleotides read TGTGCCAGCAGCCCTGGGGGACAGCGTCTATCCTACGAGCAGTACTTC. This encodes CASSPGGQRLSYEQYF.

The rearrangement links TRBV11-3 to TRBJ1-2; D is unclear. Germline V gene data show CDR1 as SGHNT and CDR2 as YENEEA. The CDR3 is 14 amino acids. Trimming took off 5 bases at V and 3 bases at J, with 13 bases between the two ends. In nucleotides, the CDR3 is TGTGCCAGCAGCCAGGACGCGCGGGACTATGGCTACACCTTC. This sequence encodes CASSQDARDYGYTF.

The chain couples TRBV5-4 to TRBJ2-2; 7 bases agree with TRBD1. This CDR3 is 15 amino acids long. V lost 7 bases, J lost 0 bases, and 6 bases stayed unmatched. Germline V lookup: CDR1 SGHNT, CDR2 YYREEE (reference sequence). CDR3 in DNA: TGTGCCAGCTGCCAAGGGACAGCGAACACCGGGGAGCTGTTTTTT. Its translation is CASCQGTANTGELFF.

This clone was counted between two and nine times. The gene calls are TRBV27 and TRBJ1-5, with 8 nucleotides matching TRBD1. After removal of 4 bases from V and 3 bases from J, the junction contained 11 bases not matched to a gene. The germline CDR1 and CDR2 sequences are MNHEY and SMNVEV (reference sequence). The CDR3 is made up of 17 amino acids. The CDR3 is CASSSGQGRGFNQPQHF. As DNA, the CDR3 is TGTGCCAGCAGTTCCGGACAGGGAAGGGGATTCAATCAGCCCCAGCATTTT.

The chain uses TRBV4-2 and TRBJ2-3; tentatively, D is TRBD1 (6 bases). Germline lookup yields CDR1 LGHNA and CDR2 YNFKEQ. The length of the CDR3 is 15 residues. The V end lost 1 base, the J end lost 1 base, and 9 bases lay between the germline ends. CDR3 amino acids: CASSQGAGGTDTQYF. The CDR3 DNA reads TGTGCCAGCAGCCAAGGGGCAGGGGGCACAGATACGCAGTATTTT.

The genes are TRBV9 and TRBJ2-2; TRBD2 agrees at 12 bases. Germline V gene data show CDR1 as SGDLS and CDR2 as YYNGEE. Germline trimming cut 4 bases from V and 6 bases from J; bases unmatched to any gene: 10. The CDR3 is 17 residues long. This CDR3 is CASSPRLAGAGAGELFF. For the CDR3, the DNA is TGTGCCAGCAGCCCCAGACTAGCGGGAGCGGGGGCCGGGGAGCTGTTTTTT.

The chain is built from TRBV27 and TRBJ1-2, with D possibly matching TRBD1 (5 bases). Deletions cut 8 bases from V and 4 bases from J, with 14 bases between. The CDR3 sequence is 13 residues long. Germline V gene lookup returns CDR1 MNHEY and CDR2 SMNVEV (reference sequence). In nucleotides, the CDR3 is TGTGCCAGCGCTACGGGGGATGGCTATGGCTACACCTTC. Amino acids: CASATGDGYGYTF.